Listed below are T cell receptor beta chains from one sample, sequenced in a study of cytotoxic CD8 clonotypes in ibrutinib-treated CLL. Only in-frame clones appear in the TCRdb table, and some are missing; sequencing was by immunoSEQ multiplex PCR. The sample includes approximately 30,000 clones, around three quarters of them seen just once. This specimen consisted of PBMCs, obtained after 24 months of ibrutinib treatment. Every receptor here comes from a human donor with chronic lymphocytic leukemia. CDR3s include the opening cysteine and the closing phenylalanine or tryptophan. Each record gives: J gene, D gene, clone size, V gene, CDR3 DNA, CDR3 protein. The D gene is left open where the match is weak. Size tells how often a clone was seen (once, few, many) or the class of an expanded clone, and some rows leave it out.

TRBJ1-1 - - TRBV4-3 TGCGCCAGCAGCCAGGGGCCGGGACGTGGTGAAGCTTTCTTT CASSQGPGRGEAFF
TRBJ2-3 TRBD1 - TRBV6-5 TGTGCCAGCAGTTATTACGGGACAGACACAGATACGCAGTATTTT CASSYYGTDTDTQYF
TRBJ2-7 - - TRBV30 TGTGCCTGGAGTGTACTGGGCTACGAGCAGTACTTC CAWSVLGYEQYF
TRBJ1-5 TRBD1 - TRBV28 TGTGCCAGCAGGCGGACAGGGAGCCACAATCAGCCCCAGCATTTT CASRRTGSHNQPQHF
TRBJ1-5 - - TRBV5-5 TGTGCCAGCAGCTTGGACCCCGGGCGGGCTAGCAATCAGCCCCAGCATTTT CASSLDPGRASNQPQHF
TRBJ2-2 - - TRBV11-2 TGTGCCAGCAGCTTAGTAGGAGGGGGGTACTCCGGGGAGCTGTTTTTT CASSLVGGGYSGELFF
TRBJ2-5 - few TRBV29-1 TGCAGCGTTGTAATTGCAGGTCAAGAGACCCAGTACTTC CSVVIAGQETQYF
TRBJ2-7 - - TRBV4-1 TGCGCCAGCAGCCAAGGAGGGATTGAGCAGTACTTC CASSQGGIEQYF
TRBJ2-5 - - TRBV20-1 TGCAGTGCTAGAGAGACCCAGTACTTC CSARETQYF
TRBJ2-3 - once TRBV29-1 TGCAGCGTTGGCTCGATTTGGCGGGATAGCACAGATACGCAGTATTTT CSVGSIWRDSTDTQYF
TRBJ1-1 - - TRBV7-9 TGTGCCAGCAGCTCATATCGGGGGCCCACTGAAGCTTTCTTT CASSSYRGPTEAFF
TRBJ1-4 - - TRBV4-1 TGCGCCAGCAGCCAAGATGGAAGGGTAAATGAAAAACTGTTTTTT CASSQDGRVNEKLFF
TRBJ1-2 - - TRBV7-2 TGTGCCAGCAGCCCCCTGACTACTCCTAATGGCTACACCTTC CASSPLTTPNGYTF
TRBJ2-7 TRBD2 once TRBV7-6 TGTGCCAGCGCAGGACTAGCGGGGGGGAATTCCTACGAGCAGTACTTC CASAGLAGGNSYEQYF
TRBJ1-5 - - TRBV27 TGTGCCAGCAGTTTATGGGGGAGGGATCAGCCCCAGCATTTT CASSLWGRDQPQHF
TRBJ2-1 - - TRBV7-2 TGTGCCAGCATCTTAGGGCCGGGACAAAGGAATGAGCAGTTCTTC CASILGPGQRNEQFF
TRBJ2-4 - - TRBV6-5 TGTGCCAGCAGTTACTCGGACACTGCCAAAAACATTCAGTACTTC CASSYSDTAKNIQYF
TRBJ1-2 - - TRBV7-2 TGTGCCAGCAGCTTCAATACAGGGCAAGGCTATGGCTACACCTTC CASSFNTGQGYGYTF
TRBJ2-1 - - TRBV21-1 TGTGCCAGAGAAGGGGTCATTATTAGGGGAATATCCTACAATGAGCAGTTCTTC CAREGVIIRGISYNEQFF
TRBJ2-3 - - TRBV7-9 TGTGCCAGCAGCTTCGACTATCAGTTCGGGCAGTATTTT CASSFDYQFGQYF
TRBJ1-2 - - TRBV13 TGTGCCAGCAGCATCCGCTTACAGGGAATGGTGGGCTACACCTTC CASSIRLQGMVGYTF
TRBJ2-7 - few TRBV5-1 TGCGCCAGCAGCCCCGGGTCTGGGACCTACGAGCAGTACTTC CASSPGSGTYEQYF
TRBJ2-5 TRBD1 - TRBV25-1 TGTGCCAGCAGTGAATTAGGACAGGGGGAGACCCAGTACTTC CASSELGQGETQYF
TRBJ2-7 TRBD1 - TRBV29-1 TGCAGCGTTGCGATACAGGGGGGAGTGGACGAGCAGTACTTC CSVAIQGGVDEQYF
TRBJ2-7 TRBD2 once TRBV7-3 TGTGCCAGCAGCTTAAATTCCGGGGGGACCTACGAGCAGTACTTC CASSLNSGGTYEQYF
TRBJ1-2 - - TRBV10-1 TGCGCCAGCAGTGAGTCGGGAAACTATGGCTACACCTTC CASSESGNYGYTF
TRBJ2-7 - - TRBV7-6 TGTGCCAGCAGCTTAGAGGGGGGAGGGGGCGAGCAGTACTTC CASSLEGGGGEQYF
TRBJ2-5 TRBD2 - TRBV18 TGTGCCAGCTCTCCTCCGGGACTAGAGGGGGAGACCCAGTACTTC CASSPPGLEGETQYF
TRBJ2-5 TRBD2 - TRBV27 TGTGCCAGCAGTTTGGCGGGAGGACACCCATGGCAGACCCAGTACTTC CASSLAGGHPWQTQYF
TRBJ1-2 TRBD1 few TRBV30 TGTGCCTGGAGCCTCAGGGGGAGAGCTAACTATGGCTACACCTTC CAWSLRGRANYGYTF
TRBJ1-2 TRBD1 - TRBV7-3 TGTGCCAGCAGCATGGACAGGGGCGGCGGCTACACCTTC CASSMDRGGGYTF
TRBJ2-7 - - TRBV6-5 TGTGCCAGCACACCCCCAGGGAACTACGAGCAGTACTTC CASTPPGNYEQYF